This T cell receptor beta chain was obtained from a study of T cell responses to AZD1222 COVID-19 vaccine. The study, taken as a whole, reports: Most donors were white British and more were female, and clonal diversity was possibly underestimated.

Sequencing used immunoSEQ multiplex PCR; TCRdb keeps in-frame clones, though not all of them. Seen here are 90,000 to 120,000 clones, around 90% observed once, and the top ten hold 5.5% to 8%. In germline, CDR1 is LNHDA, CDR2 SQIVND (reference sequence). CDR3 length: 14 amino acids. The ends lost 7 bases at V and 6 bases at J; junction bases unmatched: 7. Details on this clone: The antigen is not known.

The TCR was taken from an adult in good health. The rearrangement links TRBV19 to TRBJ2-3; 10 bases align to TRBD1. Sequencing was performed on peripheral blood, taken on day 0 of AZD1222 vaccination. The CDR3 DNA follows: TGTGCCAGTACCCGGGGACAGGGGATGGATACGCAGTATTTT. This codes for CASTRGQGMDTQYF.